Following are 7 T cell receptor beta chains from one sample sequenced in a study of Ad26.COV2.S vaccination and SARS-CoV-2 variants. The treatment is: 15 to 20 received Ad26.COV2.S at low or high dose, single or two shots; a few received placebo; per-sample allocation not given. Specimens were obtained on day 63 following the first vaccine or placebo injection. TCRdb keeps only in-frame clones here, not all; method: immunoSEQ multiplex PCR. Of just over 350,000 clones listed, around 84% are singletons. Here the sequenced sample was peripheral blood, taken in a trial of Ad26.COV2.S vaccine versus placebo. The source of these receptors is a person aged 18-60 years who received the Ad26.COV2.S COVID-19 vaccine or a placebo.

V and J are TRBV27 and TRBJ2-7, with TRBD1 matching over 9 bases. Germline loops: CDR1 MNHEY, CDR2 SMNVEV (reference sequence). The CDR3 consists of 14 residues. The V gene end was trimmed by 5 bases and the J gene end by 4 bases; junction bases not matched to a gene: 6. CDR3 coding DNA: TGTGCCAGCAGTGGGAGGACAGGGGTTTACGAGCAGTACTTC. Amino acid sequence: CASSGRTGVYEQYF.

V gene TRBV30 combines with J gene TRBJ2-7; possible D gene TRBD2, 6 bases. The CDR3 has 14 residues. The germline V gene has CDR1 GTSNPN and CDR2 SVGIG (reference sequence). The V end was cut by 7 bases, the J end by 2 bases, with 18 bases between. The CDR3 DNA reads as TGTGCCTTCCTCCCCGGGACTGAGACCTACGAGCAGTACTTC. This translates into CAFLPGTETYEQYF. Full variable domain (outside the CDR3, taken from reference TRBV30 and TRBJ2-7): SQTIHQWPATLVQPVGSPLSLECTVEGTSNPNLYWYRQAAGRGLQLLFYSVGIGQISSEVPQNLSASRPQDRQFILSSKKLLLSDSGFYLCAFLPGTETYEQYFGPGTRLTVT.

The chain is built from TRBV30 and TRBJ2-5; TRBD1 agrees at 7 bases. Germline V lookup: CDR1 GTSNPN, CDR2 SVGIG (reference sequence). The CDR3 loop spans 14 amino acids. After removal of 0 bases from V and 2 bases from J, the junction contained 3 bases not matched to a gene. CDR3 DNA: TGTGCCTGGAGTGTACGCAGGGGGCAAGAGACCCAGTACTTC. Its translation is CAWSVRRGQETQYF.

The chain recombines TRBV30 with TRBJ1-4, with D possibly TRBD1 on 5 matching bases. Germline CDR1 reads GTSNPN; CDR2 reads SVGIG (reference sequence). The CDR3 has 12 residues. Trimming shortened V by 4 bases and J by 8 bases, and 11 bases separated the two germline ends. CDR3 residues: CAWTTGGEKLFF. The CDR3 DNA is TGTGCCTGGACCACTGGGGGGGAAAAACTGTTTTTT.

The chain couples TRBV7-9 to TRBJ2-5, with TRBD1 matching 9 bases. With 5 bases clipped from V and 4 bases from J, the junction kept 2 bases outside the gene matches. Looked up from germline, CDR1 is SEHNR and CDR2 is FQNEAQ (reference sequence). The CDR3 runs to 13 residues. The CDR3 DNA reads as TGTGCCAGCAGCCCGACAGGGGGAGAGACCCAGTACTTC. Translating it yields CASSPTGGETQYF.

This chain connects TRBV4-1 to TRBJ1-5; tentative D call: TRBD1 (5 bases). V lost 1 base, J lost 4 bases, and 8 bases lay in between. The CDR3 length is 14 residues. CDR1 is MGHRA and CDR2 is YSYEKL in the germline V gene. The CDR3 reads CASSQGWGNQPQHF. CDR3 DNA: TGCGCCAGCAGCCAAGGGTGGGGGAATCAGCCCCAGCATTTT.

This chain connects TRBV2 to TRBJ2-7; 7 bases fit TRBD2. Germline loops: CDR1 SNHLY, CDR2 FYNNEI. The length of the CDR3 is 13 residues. Germline trimming cut 5 bases from V and 2 bases from J; bases unmatched to any gene: 3. DNA of the CDR3: TGTGCCAGCAGTCGACTAGCACCCTACGAGCAGTACTTC. Protein: CASSRLAPYEQYF.